Listed here are 22 T cell receptor beta chains from one sample, sequenced in a study of T cells in localized non-small cell lung cancer. Here immunoSEQ multiplex PCR was the method, and the copy in TCRdb shows in-frame clones only, minus some. Seen here are 55,000 to 75,000 clones, roughly nine tenths observed once, and the top ten hold 20% to 25%. Sequenced here: peripheral blood, sampled before any cancer treatment. The source is a male donor at least 60 years old with stage III squamous cell lung carcinoma.

The rearrangement links TRBV2 to TRBJ2-6; maybe TRBD2 (5 bases). CDR3 size: 15 residues. The V gene lost 6 bases and the J gene lost 0 bases, with 9 bases spanning the gap. Germline CDR1 SNHLY, CDR2 FYNNEI. CDR3 amino acids: CASRGDNSGANVLTF. In DNA form, the CDR3 reads TGTGCCAGCAGGGGAGACAACTCTGGGGCCAACGTCCTGACTTTC.

The CDR3 spells CASSVGPTLNTEAFF. CDR3 nucleotide sequence: TGTGCCAGCAGCGTAGGTCCGACCCTGAACACTGAAGCTTTCTTT. The V and J genes are TRBV9 and TRBJ1-1, with D unclear. The CDR3 length is 15 residues. Germline lookup yields CDR1 SGDLS and CDR2 YYNGEE. V dropped 0 bases and J dropped 0 bases, with 9 bases sitting between them.

Only one count was recorded for this clone. The V and J genes are TRBV7-8 and TRBJ2-3, with a weak D call TRBD2 (6 bases). The CDR3 totals 15 residues. Trimming stripped 4 bases from V and 2 bases from J, with 13 bases between. Germline V gene sequence: CDR1 SGHVS, CDR2 FQNEAQ. In DNA, the CDR3 is TGTGCCAGCAGCTCTACGGGGGTAGTCACAGATACGCAGTATTTT. Residues: CASSSTGVVTDTQYF.

This chain connects TRBV11-2 to TRBJ2-7; no definite D call. The CDR3 length is 13 residues. Trimming cost V 5 bases and J 2 bases, with 10 bases left between them. Germline CDR1 SGHAT, CDR2 FQNNGV. The CDR3 sequence: CASSVGNPYEQYF. The CDR3 DNA is TGTGCCAGCAGCGTTGGGAACCCCTACGAGCAGTACTTC.

V and J are TRBV18 and TRBJ1-2, with D maybe TRBD1 (6 bases). Trimming removed 3 bases at V and 0 bases at J, with 14 bases between. The CDR3 is 16 amino acids. Per the germline V gene, CDR1 is KGHSH and CDR2 is LQKENI. The CDR3 nucleotides are TGTGCCAGCTCACCTTCCCAGGGGACTACTAACTATGGCTACACCTTC. Translation gives CASSPSQGTTNYGYTF.

On this clone: Within the sample, other DNA sequences also encode this same CDR3. The gene calls are TRBV5-4 and TRBJ2-7; TRBD1 matches at 7 bases. J gave up 4 bases and V 4 bases, and 2 bases lay outside the gene matches. The CDR3 is made up of 12 amino acids. The V gene's germline CDR1 is SGHNT and CDR2 YYREEE (reference sequence). CDR3 amino acids: CASSRDSYEQYF. Written as DNA, the CDR3 is TGTGCCAGCAGCCGGGACAGTTACGAGCAGTACTTC.

This clone was counted a single time. This chain's CDR3 is CASSVDRTYYEQYV. Here the CDR3 DNA reads TGTGCCAGCAGTGTAGACAGAACCTACTACGAGCAGTACGTC. This chain uses TRBV6-1 with TRBJ2-7; perhaps TRBD1 as D (5 bases). Between the trimmed V and J ends, which lost 4 bases and 3 bases, there was a span of 13 bases. The CDR3 totals 14 residues. Germline assignment: CDR1 MNHNS and CDR2 SASEGT.

The chain combines TRBV5-4 with TRBJ1-2; possible D gene TRBD1, 6 bases. Trimming shortened V by 4 bases and J by 4 bases, and 14 bases separated the two germline ends. CDR3 length: 14 amino acids. Germline CDR1 SGHNT, CDR2 YYREEE (reference sequence). CDR3 in amino acids: CASSTGRASYGYTF. Written as DNA, the CDR3 is TGTGCCAGCAGCACAGGGAGAGCGTCCTATGGCTACACCTTC. The full variable domain, completed using reference TRBV5-4 and TRBJ1-2, is ETGVTQSPTHLIKTRGQQVTLRCSSQSGHNTVSWYQQALGQGPQFIFQYYREEENGRGNFPPRFSGLQFPNYSSELNVNALELDDSALYLCASSTGRASYGYTFGSGTRLTVV.

The chain uses TRBV19 and TRBJ2-7; no firm D call. Germline assignment: CDR1 LNHDA and CDR2 SQIVND (reference sequence). V shed 6 bases and J shed 8 bases, with 17 bases lying between them. The CDR3 is made up of 13 amino acids. CDR3 amino acids: CASSPRHFSQQYF. The CDR3 DNA is TGTGCCAGTAGCCCGAGACATTTTTCGCAGCAGTACTTC.

This chain connects TRBV27 to TRBJ1-3, with D unclear. Germline CDR1 MNHEY, CDR2 SMNVEV (reference sequence). The CDR3 is made up of 15 amino acids. V shed 5 bases and J shed 3 bases, with 14 bases lying between them. This CDR3 is CASSPSGLVGNTIYF. The CDR3 DNA reads as TGTGCCAGCAGTCCCTCCGGCCTGGTTGGAAACACCATATATTTT.

V and J are TRBV5-1 and TRBJ1-1, with a possible D match to TRBD1 (5 bases). The CDR3 runs 15 residues. Trimming stripped 4 bases from V and 4 bases from J, with 17 bases between. Germline values: CDR1 SGHRS, CDR2 YFSETQ. CDR3 coding DNA: TGCGCCAGCAGCCCGGGAGACCGGGGGGGCACTGAAGCTTTCTTT. This encodes CASSPGDRGGTEAFF.

The chain employs TRBV7-2 and TRBJ2-7; TRBD1 matches 7 bases. The germline V gene encodes CDR1 SGHTA and CDR2 FQGNSA. There are 13 residues in the CDR3. Trimming at V came to 5 bases and at J to 2 bases, leaving 3 bases not matched to a gene. The DNA for the CDR3 is TGTGCCAGCAGCATGGGGACAGCCTACGAGCAGTACTTC. It specifies CASSMGTAYEQYF.

This clone showed up just once. The chain couples TRBV9 to TRBJ2-2, with D uncertain. The CDR3 loop spans 14 amino acids. Between the trimmed V and J ends, which lost 4 bases and 4 bases, there was a span of 11 bases. CDR1 is SGDLS and CDR2 is YYNGEE in the germline V gene. The CDR3 nucleotides are TGTGCCAGCAGCCCAACGTGGGGCACCGGGGAGCTGTTTTTT. Translation: CASSPTWGTGELFF. Full variable domain (outside the CDR3, taken from reference TRBV9 and TRBJ2-2): DSGVTQTPKHLITATGQRVTLRCSPRSGDLSVYWYQQSLDQGLQFLIQYYNGEERAKGNILERFSAQQFPDLHSELNLSSLELGDSALYFCASSPTWGTGELFFGEGSRLTVL.

The chain links TRBV5-1 to TRBJ1-3; D not resolved. V shed 1 base and J shed 0 bases, with 8 bases lying between them. The CDR3 extends over 15 amino acids. Germline V gene lookup returns CDR1 SGHRS and CDR2 YFSETQ. CDR3 sequence (DNA): TGCGCCAGCAGCTTGAATGCTCCCTCTGGAAACACCATATATTTT. This gives the protein CASSLNAPSGNTIYF. The full variable domain, its missing parts supplied by reference TRBV5-1 and TRBJ1-3, is KAGVTQTPRYLIKTRGQQVTLSCSPISGHRSVSWYQQTPGQGLQFLFEYFSETQRNKGNFPGRFSGRQFSNSRSEMNVSTLELGDSALYLCASSLNAPSGNTIYFGEGSWLTVV.

V gene TRBV10-2 combines with J gene TRBJ2-4; D is possibly TRBD2 (6 bases). The length of the CDR3 is 15 residues. V lost 7 bases and J 0 bases, leaving 13 bases between the germline ends. Germline lookup yields CDR1 WSHSY and CDR2 SAAADI. CDR3 nucleotide sequence: TGCGCCAGCAAGGACGGGACTTTAGCCAAAAACATTCAGTACTTC. Residues: CASKDGTLAKNIQYF.

V usage is TRBV19 and J usage is TRBJ2-5; D might be TRBD2 (5 bases). The CDR3 totals 15 residues. Per the germline V gene, CDR1 is LNHDA and CDR2 is SQIVND (reference sequence). Trimming stripped 4 bases from V and 5 bases from J, with 17 bases between. The CDR3 sequence: CASSSIEGTGETQYF. As DNA, the CDR3 is TGTGCCAGTAGTAGTATTGAGGGTACGGGGGAGACCCAGTACTTC.

The CDR3 DNA is TGTGCCAGCAGTCCACGGACAGGGATTGGCTATGGCTACACCTTC. Its translation: CASSPRTGIGYGYTF. The rearrangement links TRBV6-1 to TRBJ1-2; 8 bases are shared with TRBD1. V was clipped by 5 bases and J by 4 bases; unmatched bases: 9. The CDR3 spans 15 residues. In germline, CDR1 is MNHNS, CDR2 SASEGT.

V usage is TRBV19 and J usage is TRBJ1-2; 7 nucleotides agree with TRBD1. V lost 5 bases and J lost 0; bases outside the gene matches: 9. The CDR3 has 16 residues. CDR1 and CDR2 (germline): LNHDA, SQIVND (reference sequence). The CDR3 DNA is TGTGCCAGTAGTTCACCCGGGACAGCTTCTAACTATGGCTACACCTTC. Protein: CASSSPGTASNYGYTF. The full variable domain, with the rest looked up from reference TRBV19 and TRBJ1-2, is DGGITQSPKYLFRKEGQNVTLSCEQNLNHDAMYWYRQDPGQGLRLIYYSQIVNDFQKGDIAEGYSVSREKKESFPLTVTSAQKNPTAFYLCASSSPGTASNYGYTFGSGTRLTVV.

The chain employs TRBV10-3 and TRBJ1-1; D gene ambiguous. The CDR3 sequence is 13 residues long. The germline gives CDR1 ENHRY, CDR2 SYGVKD. Trimming pared 2 bases from V and 2 bases from J, leaving 6 bases between. The CDR3 loop is CAISEEVNTEAFF. The CDR3 nucleotides are TGTGCCATCAGTGAGGAGGTCAACACTGAAGCTTTCTTT.

V and J are TRBV6-1 and TRBJ2-2; D might be TRBD2 (6 bases). This CDR3 spans 15 amino acids. Trimming removed 4 bases at V and 3 bases at J, with 12 bases between. Germline V lookup: CDR1 MNHNS, CDR2 SASEGT. CDR3 sequence reads: CASSGLSGYTGELFF. DNA of the CDR3: TGTGCCAGCAGTGGATTAAGCGGGTACACCGGGGAGCTGTTTTTT.

The gene calls are TRBV28 and TRBJ1-2, with D perhaps matching TRBD1 (6 bases). This CDR3 comprises 15 residues. The germline V and J ends were trimmed by 6 bases and 2 bases, with 16 bases remaining between them. CDR1 is MDHEN and CDR2 is SYDVKM in the germline V gene. CDR3: CASRLQGGLNYGYTF. In DNA, the CDR3 is TGTGCCAGCAGGTTACAAGGGGGTCTGAACTATGGCTACACCTTC.

This chain connects TRBV19 to TRBJ2-1; 7 bases agree with TRBD2. Germline CDR1 and CDR2: LNHDA and SQIVND (reference sequence). Trimming took 3 bases from V and 10 from J; bases not matched to a gene: 9. The CDR3 is 14 amino acids. The chain's CDR3 is CASSIFRGGDEQFF. CDR3 coding DNA: TGTGCCAGTAGTATCTTCCGCGGGGGTGACGAGCAGTTCTTC.